Reported below is one TCR beta chain. Its antigen is unidentified. Researchers amplified the TCR beta CDR3 regions from RNA transcripts. The HTBI primer set served for first-round RT-PCR of the TCR CDR3. TCRdb called the multiplex PCR reads again in MiXCR, with one record for every CDR3 protein. The data hold approximately 600,000 distinct CDR3 sequences, with about 14% observed a single time. Germline values: CDR1 MDHEN, CDR2 SYDVKM. CDR3 size: 17 residues. Trimming left V 3 bases short and J 0 bases short, with 15 bases between. This record comes from a study of T cells in Graves' hyperthyroidism and ophthalmopathy. Study-wide results and caveats: A 13 V-J model separated ophthalmopathy from stable hyperthyroidism. The model foresaw ophthalmopathy a median about 6.1 months prior to onset. Most expanded thyroid clonotypes above 0.001 recurred in blood.

This TCR was sampled from a middle-aged woman with Graves' ophthalmopathy. J is TRBJ2-4 and V is TRBV28, with no clear D. The sequencing input was blood. The CDR3, as DNA: TGTGCCAGCAGTTTTGGGTCTCGGACGCCAGCCAAAAACATTCAGTACTTC. Its translation is CASSFGSRTPAKNIQYF.